This TCR beta chain was sequenced in a study of identical twins. TCRdb re-derived calls from the 5' RACE reads in MiXCR, one entry per CDR3 protein. The sample has roughly 290,000 distinct CDR3 sequences, roughly 8.6% seen once. With 7 bases removed from V and 1 base from J, the gap between germline ends came to 14 bases. The CDR3 length is 15 residues. The sample holds many counts of this clonotype. Its target is not known. Study-level findings and limits: In zero-insertion analyses, partial confounding could arise from invariant MAIT and iNKT cells.

The data also belong to a second study, concerning yellow fever vaccine responses in identical twins.

The sequence was obtained from a woman aged 18-29 years in good health. The sequenced sample consisted of memory (CD45RO+) T cells sorted from blood. The J gene is TRBJ2-1, the V gene TRBV12-3 or TRBV12-4; maybe TRBD2 (6 bases). The CDR3 is CASNSGRGSYNEQFF. For the CDR3, the DNA is TGTGCCAGCAATTCGGGTCGGGGGTCCTACAATGAGCAGTTCTTC.